One T cell receptor beta chain is described in this entry. Germline V CDR1 and CDR2: MDHEN, SYDVKM. V gave up 6 bases and J gave up 1 base, with 19 bases separating them. The CDR3 covers 17 residues. Both 60 Vbeta primers and 13 Jbeta primers went into the PCR. Here immunoSEQ multiplex PCR was the method, and the copy in TCRdb shows in-frame clones only, minus some. The table lists about 100,000 clones, approximately 72% of them singletons. The sample is drawn from a study of cytomegalovirus exposure and HLA in healthy donors. The chain uses TRBV28 and TRBJ2-1, with D tentatively TRBD2 (6 bases). The clonotype originates from a man aged 40-50 years in good health and CMV-seropositive. The specimen was PBMCs. This chain's CDR3 is CASSSSRLVSSYNEQFF. The DNA of the CDR3 is TGTGCCAGCAGCTCTTCTCGACTAGTTAGTTCCTACAATGAGCAGTTCTTC.